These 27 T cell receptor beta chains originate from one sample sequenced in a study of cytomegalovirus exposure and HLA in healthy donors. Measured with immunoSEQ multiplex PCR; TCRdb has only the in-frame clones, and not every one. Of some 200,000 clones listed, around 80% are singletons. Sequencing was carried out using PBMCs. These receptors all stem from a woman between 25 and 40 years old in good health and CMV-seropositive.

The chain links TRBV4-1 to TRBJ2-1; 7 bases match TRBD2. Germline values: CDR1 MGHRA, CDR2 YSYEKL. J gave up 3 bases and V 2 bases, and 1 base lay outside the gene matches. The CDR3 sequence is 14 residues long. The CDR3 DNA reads TGCGCCAGCAGCCAACGGGGGGACTACAATGAGCAGTTCTTC. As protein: CASSQRGDYNEQFF.

This CDR3 reads CASSPYTGTLDTGELFF. CDR3 coding DNA: TGTGCCAGCAGCCCATACACCGGGACTTTGGACACCGGGGAGCTGTTTTTT. The chain carries TRBV5-6 and TRBJ2-2, with D perhaps TRBD2 (6 bases). The V end was cut by 4 bases, the J end by 3 bases, with 19 bases between. This CDR3 has 17 amino acids. The germline V gene has CDR1 SGHDT and CDR2 YYEEEE.

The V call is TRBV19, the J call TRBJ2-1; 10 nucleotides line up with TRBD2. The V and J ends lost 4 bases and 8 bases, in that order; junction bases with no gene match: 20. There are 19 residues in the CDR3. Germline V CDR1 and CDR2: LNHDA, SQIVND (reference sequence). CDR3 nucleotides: TGTGCCAGTAGTACCTCCCGACGGATAGCGGGAGGAATGTTGGATGAGCAGTTCTTC. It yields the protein CASSTSRRIAGGMLDEQFF.

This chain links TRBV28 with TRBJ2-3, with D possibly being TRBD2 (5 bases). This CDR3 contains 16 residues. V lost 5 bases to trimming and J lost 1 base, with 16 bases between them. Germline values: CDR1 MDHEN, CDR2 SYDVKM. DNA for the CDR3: TGTGCCAGCAGTCCATTAGTATCTAGCCGCACAGATACGCAGTATTTT. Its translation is CASSPLVSSRTDTQYF.

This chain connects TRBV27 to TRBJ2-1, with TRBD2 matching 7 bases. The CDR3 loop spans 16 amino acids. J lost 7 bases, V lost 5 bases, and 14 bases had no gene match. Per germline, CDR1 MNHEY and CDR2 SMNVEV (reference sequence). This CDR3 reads CASSKWEGLSPNEQFF. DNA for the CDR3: TGTGCCAGCAGTAAGTGGGAGGGCCTTAGCCCAAATGAGCAGTTCTTC.

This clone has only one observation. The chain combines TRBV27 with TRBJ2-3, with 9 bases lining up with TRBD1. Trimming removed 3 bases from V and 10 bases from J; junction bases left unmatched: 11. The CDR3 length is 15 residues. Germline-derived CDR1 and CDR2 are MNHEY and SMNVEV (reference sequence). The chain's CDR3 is CASSFGVRDRVPQYF. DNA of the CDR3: TGTGCCAGCAGTTTTGGTGTACGGGACAGGGTGCCGCAGTATTTT.

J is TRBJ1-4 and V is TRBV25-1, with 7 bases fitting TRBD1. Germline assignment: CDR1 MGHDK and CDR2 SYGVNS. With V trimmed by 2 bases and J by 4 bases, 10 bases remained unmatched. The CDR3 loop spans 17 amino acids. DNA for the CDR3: TGTGCCAGCAGTGAACTCATAGGGGGCGCCGGTAATGAAAAACTGTTTTTT. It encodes CASSELIGGAGNEKLFF.

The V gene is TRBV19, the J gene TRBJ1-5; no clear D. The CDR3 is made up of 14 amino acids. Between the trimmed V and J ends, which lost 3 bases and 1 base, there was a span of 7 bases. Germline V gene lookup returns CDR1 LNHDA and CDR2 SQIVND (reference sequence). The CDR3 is CASSIDGSNQPQHF. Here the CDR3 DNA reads TGTGCCAGTAGTATCGACGGGAGCAATCAGCCCCAGCATTTT.

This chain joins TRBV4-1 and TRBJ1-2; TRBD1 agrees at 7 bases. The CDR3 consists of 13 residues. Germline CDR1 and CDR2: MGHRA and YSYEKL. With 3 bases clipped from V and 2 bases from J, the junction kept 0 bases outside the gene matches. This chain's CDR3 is CASSQTGNYGYTF. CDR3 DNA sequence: TGCGCCAGCAGCCAGACAGGGAACTATGGCTACACCTTC.

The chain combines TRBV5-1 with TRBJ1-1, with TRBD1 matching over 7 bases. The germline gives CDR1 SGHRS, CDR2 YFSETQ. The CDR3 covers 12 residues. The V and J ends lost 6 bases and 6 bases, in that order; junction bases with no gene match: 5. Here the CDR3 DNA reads TGCGCCAGCACCCGGACAGGCTCTGAAGCTTTCTTT. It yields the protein CASTRTGSEAFF.

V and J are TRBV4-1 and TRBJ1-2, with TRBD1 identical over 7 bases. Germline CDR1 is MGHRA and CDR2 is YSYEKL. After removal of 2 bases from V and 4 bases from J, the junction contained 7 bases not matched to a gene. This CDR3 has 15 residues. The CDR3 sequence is CASSQSRDSVYGYTF. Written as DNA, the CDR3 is TGCGCCAGCAGCCAATCTCGGGACAGTGTCTATGGCTACACCTTC.

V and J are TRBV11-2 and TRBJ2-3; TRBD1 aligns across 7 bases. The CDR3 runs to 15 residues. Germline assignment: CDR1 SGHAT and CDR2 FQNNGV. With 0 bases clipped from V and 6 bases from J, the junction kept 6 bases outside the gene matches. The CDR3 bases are TGTGCCAGCAGCTTAGAGATGTCAGGGGGTGATACGCAGTATTTT. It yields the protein CASSLEMSGGDTQYF. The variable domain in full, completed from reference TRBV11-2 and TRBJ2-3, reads EAGVAQSPRYKIIEKRQSVAFWCNPISGHATLYWYQQILGQGPKLLIQFQNNGVVDDSQLPKDRFSAERLKGVDSTLKIQPAKLEDSAVYLCASSLEMSGGDTQYFGPGTRLTVL.

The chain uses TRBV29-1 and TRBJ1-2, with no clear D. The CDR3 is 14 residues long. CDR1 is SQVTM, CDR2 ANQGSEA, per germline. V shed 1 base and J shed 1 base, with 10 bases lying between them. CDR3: CSVEGRGLNYGYTF. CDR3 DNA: TGCAGCGTTGAAGGCCGAGGGCTTAACTATGGCTACACCTTC.

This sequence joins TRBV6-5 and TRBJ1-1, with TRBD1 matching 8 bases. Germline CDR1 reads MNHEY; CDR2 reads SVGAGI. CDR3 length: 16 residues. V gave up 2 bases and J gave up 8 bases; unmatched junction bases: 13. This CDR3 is CASSYNGRAGGLEAFF. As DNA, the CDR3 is TGTGCCAGCAGTTACAATGGGAGGGCAGGGGGCTTGGAAGCTTTCTTT.

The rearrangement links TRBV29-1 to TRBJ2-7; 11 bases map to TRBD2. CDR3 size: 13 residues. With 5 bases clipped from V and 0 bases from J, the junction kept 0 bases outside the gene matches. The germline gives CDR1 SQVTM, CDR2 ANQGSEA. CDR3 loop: CSVTSGGSYEQYF. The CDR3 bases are TGCAGCGTTACTAGCGGGGGCTCCTACGAGCAGTACTTC.

The CDR3 sequence is CASSRAGGWNSYEQYF. The DNA of the CDR3 is TGTGCCAGCAGCCGGGCGGGTGGGTGGAACTCCTACGAGCAGTACTTC. The chain carries TRBV5-6 and TRBJ2-7; D possibly corresponds to TRBD2 (5 bases). This CDR3 has 16 residues. V lost 4 bases and J 0 bases, leaving 17 bases between the germline ends. From germline, CDR1 is SGHDT and CDR2 YYEEEE.

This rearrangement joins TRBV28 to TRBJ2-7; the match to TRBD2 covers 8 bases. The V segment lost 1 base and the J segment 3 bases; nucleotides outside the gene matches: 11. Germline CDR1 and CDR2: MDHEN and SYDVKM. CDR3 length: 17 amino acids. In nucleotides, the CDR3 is TGTGCCAGCAGTTTATTTGAGTCGGGGGGGTCAGGCTACGAGCAGTACTTC. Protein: CASSLFESGGSGYEQYF. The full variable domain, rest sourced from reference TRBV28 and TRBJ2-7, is DVKVTQSSRYLVKRTGEKVFLECVQDMDHENMFWYRQDPGLGLRLIYFSYDVKMKEKGDIPEGYSVSREKKERFSLILESASTNQTSMYLCASSLFESGGSGYEQYFGPGTRLTVT.

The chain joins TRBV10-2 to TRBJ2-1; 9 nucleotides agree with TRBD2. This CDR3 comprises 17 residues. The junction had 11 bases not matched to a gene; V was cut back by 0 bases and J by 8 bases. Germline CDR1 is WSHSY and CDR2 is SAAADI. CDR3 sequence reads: CASSESRGREGLDEQFF. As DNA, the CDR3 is TGCGCCAGCAGTGAGTCTCGGGGGCGGGAGGGCTTGGATGAGCAGTTCTTC.

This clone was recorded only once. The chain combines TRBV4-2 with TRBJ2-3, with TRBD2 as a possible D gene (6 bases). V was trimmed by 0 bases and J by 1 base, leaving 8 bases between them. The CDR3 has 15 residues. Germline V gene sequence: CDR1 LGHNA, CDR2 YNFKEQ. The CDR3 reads CASSQESSGTDTQYF. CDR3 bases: TGTGCCAGCAGCCAAGAGTCTAGCGGCACAGATACGCAGTATTTT.

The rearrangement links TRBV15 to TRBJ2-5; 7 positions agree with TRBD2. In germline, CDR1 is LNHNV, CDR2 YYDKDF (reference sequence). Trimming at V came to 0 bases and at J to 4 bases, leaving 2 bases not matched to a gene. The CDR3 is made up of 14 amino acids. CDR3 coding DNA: TGTGCCACCAGCAGAGATCGGGGGGTAGAGACCCAGTACTTC. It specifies CATSRDRGVETQYF.

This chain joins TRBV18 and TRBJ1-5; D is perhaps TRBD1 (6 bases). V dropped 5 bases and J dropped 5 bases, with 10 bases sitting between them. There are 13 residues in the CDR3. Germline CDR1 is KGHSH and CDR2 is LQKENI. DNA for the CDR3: TGTGCCAGCTCAGACAGGAAGGATCAGCCCCAGCATTTT. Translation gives CASSDRKDQPQHF.

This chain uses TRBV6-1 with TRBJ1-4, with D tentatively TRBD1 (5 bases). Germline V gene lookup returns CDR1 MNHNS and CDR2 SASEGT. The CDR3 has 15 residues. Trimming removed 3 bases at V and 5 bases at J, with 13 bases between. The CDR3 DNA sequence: TGTGCCAGCAGTGATAATCAGGGTAGGAATGAAAAACTGTTTTTT. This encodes CASSDNQGRNEKLFF.

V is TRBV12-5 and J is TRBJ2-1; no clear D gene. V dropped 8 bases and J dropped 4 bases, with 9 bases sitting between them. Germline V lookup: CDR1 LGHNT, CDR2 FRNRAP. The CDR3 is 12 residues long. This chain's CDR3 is CASCIDYNEQFF. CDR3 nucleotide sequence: TGTGCTAGTTGTATAGATTACAATGAGCAGTTCTTC.

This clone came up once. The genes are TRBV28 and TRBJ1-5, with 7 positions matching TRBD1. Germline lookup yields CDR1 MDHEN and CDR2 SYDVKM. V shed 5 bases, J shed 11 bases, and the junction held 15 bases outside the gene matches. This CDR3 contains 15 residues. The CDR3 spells CASSGGFGTGVAQHF. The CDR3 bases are TGTGCCAGCAGTGGGGGGTTCGGCACAGGGGTCGCCCAGCATTTT.

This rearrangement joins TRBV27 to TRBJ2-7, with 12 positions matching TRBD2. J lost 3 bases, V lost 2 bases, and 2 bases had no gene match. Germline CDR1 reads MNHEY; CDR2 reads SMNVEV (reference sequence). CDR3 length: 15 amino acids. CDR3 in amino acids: CASSLLAGGLYEQYF. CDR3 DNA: TGTGCCAGCAGTTTACTAGCGGGAGGGCTCTACGAGCAGTACTTC.

The CDR3 sequence is CASSPSAGQNRYEQYF. Here the CDR3 DNA reads TGCGCCAGCAGCCCCTCCGCCGGACAAAATCGCTACGAGCAGTACTTC. The chain uses TRBV5-1 and TRBJ2-7, with a weak D call TRBD1 (5 bases). The CDR3 contains 16 residues. V shed 4 bases and J shed 3 bases, with 20 bases lying between them. Germline lookup yields CDR1 SGHRS and CDR2 YFSETQ.

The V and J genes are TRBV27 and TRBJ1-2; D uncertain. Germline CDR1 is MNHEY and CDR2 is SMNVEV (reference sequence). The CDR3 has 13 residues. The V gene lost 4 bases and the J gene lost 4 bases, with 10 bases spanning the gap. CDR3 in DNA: TGTGCCAGCAGTTATGGGGAGGGCTATGGCTACACCTTC. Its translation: CASSYGEGYGYTF.